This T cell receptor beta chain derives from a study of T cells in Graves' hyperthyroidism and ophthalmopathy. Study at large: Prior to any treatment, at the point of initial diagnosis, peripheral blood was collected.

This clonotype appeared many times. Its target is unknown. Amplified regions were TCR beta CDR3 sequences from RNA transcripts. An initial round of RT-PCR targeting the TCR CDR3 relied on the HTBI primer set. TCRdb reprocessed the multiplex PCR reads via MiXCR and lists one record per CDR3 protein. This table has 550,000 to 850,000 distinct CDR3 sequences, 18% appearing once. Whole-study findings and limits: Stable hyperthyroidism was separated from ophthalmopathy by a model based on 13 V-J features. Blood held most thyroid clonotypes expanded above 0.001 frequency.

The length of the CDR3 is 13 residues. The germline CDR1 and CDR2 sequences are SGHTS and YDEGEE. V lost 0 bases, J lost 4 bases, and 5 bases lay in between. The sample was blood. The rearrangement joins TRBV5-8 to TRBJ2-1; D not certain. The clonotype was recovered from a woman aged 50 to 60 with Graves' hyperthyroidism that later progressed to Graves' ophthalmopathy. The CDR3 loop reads CASSLDDYNEQFF. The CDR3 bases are TGTGCCAGCAGCTTGGACGATTACAATGAGCAGTTCTTC.